This T cell receptor beta chain was identified during a study of T-cell memory formation after mild COVID-19. Across the whole study: Largely, TCR clusters stayed within a single donor. Findings and limits, study-wide: CD4+ contracting clones lay mainly in CM and EM, CD8+ ones in EMRA.

The CDR3 totals 17 residues. Trimming stripped 5 bases from V and 3 bases from J, with 23 bases between. Germline loops: CDR1 SGHTA, CDR2 FQGTGA. TCRdb analysed the 5' RACE reads with MiXCR anew, one entry per CDR3 protein. This sample has around 510,000 distinct CDR3 sequences, with less than 25% found just once. This clonotype was observed a handful of times. Its antigen is still unknown. The clonotype comes from an adult woman who had mild COVID-19 (a few samples of this study predate the infection). Cell type and time point are not known. This chain joins TRBV7-3 and TRBJ2-7; the D gene could be TRBD1 or TRBD2 (6 bases each). The specimen sequenced was PBMCs or a T cell subset sorted from them (not recorded which). CDR3 bases: TGTGCCAGCAGCCCCCAAGGGGGGCAGGGAAATAACTACGAGCAGTACTTC. It is translated as CASSPQGGQGNNYEQYF.